This T cell receptor beta chain was profiled in a study of PD-1 blockade in classical Hodgkin lymphoma. Findings of the study overall: Reports described newly diagnosed patients as having lower baseline TCR diversity than healthy donors.

The table came from immunoSEQ multiplex PCR; TCRdb's copy has only in-frame clones and leaves some out. This sample has nearly 35,000 clones; about 89% occur once, and the top ten carry approximately 0.22%. Described time point: newly diagnosed, previously untreated cHL patient sample. Magnetic negative selection purified CD4+ T cells from thawed PBMCs. Concerning this clone itself: Its antigen remains unknown.

The V gene's germline CDR1 is SGHRS and CDR2 YFSETQ. The CDR3 consists of 14 residues. The V and J ends lost 5 bases and 2 bases, in that order; junction bases with no gene match: 4. The sequenced sample consisted of CD4+ T cells from blood. The chain is built from TRBV5-1 and TRBJ2-3; TRBD2 aligns across 8 bases. This clonotype was sampled from a human donor with classical Hodgkin lymphoma. This CDR3 reads CASRQRGTTDTQYF. The CDR3 nucleotides read TGCGCCAGCAGGCAGCGGGGGACCACAGATACGCAGTATTTT.